This T cell receptor (beta chain) comes out of a study of T cell responses to AZD1222 COVID-19 vaccine. Using immunoSEQ multiplex PCR, the repertoire was profiled, and TCRdb retains in-frame clones only, with some absent. The profile shows around 120,000 clones, over 85% of them singletons. There are 12 residues in the CDR3. Germline V gene data show CDR1 as LNHDA and CDR2 as SQIVND (reference sequence). Trimming shortened V by 5 bases and J by 15 bases, and 14 bases separated the two germline ends. This chain connects TRBV19 to TRBJ1-6; possibly TRBD1 for D (5 bases). This clonotype was obtained from an adult who received the AZD1222 COVID-19 vaccine. The sample in question was peripheral blood, obtained 28 days after the second AZD1222 dose. The CDR3 here is CASSLRTGRLHF. CDR3 bases: TGTGCCAGTAGTCTACGGACGGGGCGCCTCCACTTT.